Listed below are T cell receptor beta chains from one sample, sequenced in a study of blood T cell repertoires in COVID-19. Using immunoSEQ multiplex PCR, the repertoire was profiled, and TCRdb retains in-frame clones only, with some absent. The sample has over 35,000 clones; roughly 90% are singletons. Sequenced sample: peripheral blood. The receptors originated from a human donor in a cohort sampled during active COVID-19. CDR3s include the opening cysteine and the closing phenylalanine or tryptophan. A D gene is named only where the DNA matches it firmly. Clone size is given for some rows only: seen once, a few or many times, or a class if the clone is expanded.

>TRBV28|14|.|.|TRBJ1-2
CASSLVRGSYGYTF
TGTGCCAGCAGTTTAGTCCGGGGATCCTATGGCTACACCTTC
>TRBV7-6|15|.|medium-sized|TRBJ2-7
CASSSPPRGLYEQYF
TGTGCCAGCAGCTCCCCCCCCAGGGGCCTCTACGAGCAGTACTTC
>TRBV23-1|17|TRBD1|once|TRBJ2-1
CASSQRIRDRDYNEQFF
TGCGCCAGCAGTCAAAGGATTAGGGACAGGGATTACAATGAGCAGTTCTTC
>TRBV15|17|.|.|TRBJ2-1
CATSGDQGRILGNEQFF
TGTGCCACCAGCGGGGATCAGGGGCGTATTTTAGGCAATGAGCAGTTCTTC
>TRBV11-2|17|TRBD1|medium-sized|TRBJ1-3
CASSPGQGPGSGNTIYF
TGTGCCAGCAGCCCGGGACAGGGTCCGGGCTCTGGAAACACCATATATTTT
>TRBV5-6|17|TRBD1|.|TRBJ2-1
CASSLGQGYVVFDEQFF
TGTGCCAGCAGCTTAGGACAGGGATACGTAGTCTTCGATGAGCAGTTCTTC
>TRBV7-9|15|TRBD1|.|TRBJ2-3
CAYPGQGDITDTQYF
TGTGCCTACCCGGGACAGGGAGATATCACAGATACGCAGTATTTT
>TRBV12-5|12|.|few|TRBJ2-7
CASGLRRNEQYF
TGTGCTAGTGGTTTGCGGAGAAACGAGCAGTACTTC
>TRBV11-2|13|.|.|TRBJ2-1
CASSFQYGNEQFF
TGTGCCAGCAGCTTCCAGTATGGCAATGAGCAGTTCTTC
>TRBV27|16|TRBD2|.|TRBJ2-7
CASSLEGTSGSYEQYF
TGTGCCAGCAGTTTAGAGGGGACTAGCGGGTCCTACGAGCAGTACTTC
>TRBV25-1|17|TRBD1|.|TRBJ1-1
CASSDRDRGRGEPEAFF
TGTGCCAGCAGTGACCGGGACAGGGGGCGAGGCGAACCCGAAGCTTTCTTT
>TRBV6-1|17|.|.|TRBJ2-4
CASSGGVGGLAKNIQYF
TGTGCCAGCAGTGGGGGGGTAGGTGGCCTAGCCAAAAACATTCAGTACTTC
>TRBV3-1/TRBV3-2|16|TRBD1|.|TRBJ1-1
CASSLVTGAGNTEAFF
TGTGCCAGCAGCCTAGTTACAGGGGCTGGGAACACTGAAGCTTTCTTT
>TRBV30|13|.|.|TRBJ1-4
CAWSAQAGEKLFF
TGTGCCTGGAGTGCCCAGGCGGGAGAAAAACTGTTTTTT
>TRBV11-3|13|.|.|TRBJ2-1
CASSSSDSNEQFF
TGTGCCAGCAGCTCATCTGACAGCAATGAGCAGTTCTTC
>TRBV7-9|16|.|few|TRBJ1-2
CASSSLEADSNYGYTF
TGTGCCAGCAGCTCCCTAGAAGCCGACAGTAACTATGGCTACACCTTC
>TRBV6-5|15|.|.|TRBJ2-1
CASSYETSSYNEQFF
TGTGCCAGCAGTTACGAGACTAGCTCCTACAATGAGCAGTTCTTC
>TRBV30|12|.|once|TRBJ1-2
CAWRRGNYGYTF
TGTGCCTGGAGAAGGGGAAATTATGGCTACACCTTC
>TRBV5-1|15|TRBD1|.|TRBJ1-4
CASSPGQASNEKLFF
TGCGCCAGCAGCCCAGGACAGGCCTCTAATGAAAAACTGTTTTTT
>TRBV11-3|15|.|.|TRBJ1-1
CASSLARDLKAEAFF
TGTGCCAGCAGCTTAGCTCGGGACTTAAAGGCTGAAGCTTTCTTT
>TRBV5-4|15|.|.|TRBJ2-5
CASSLELGTGETQYF
TGTGCCAGCAGCTTAGAGCTGGGGACTGGGGAGACCCAGTACTTC
>TRBV6-2/TRBV6-3|16|.|once|TRBJ2-5
CASSYERPRYQETQYF
TGTGCCAGCAGTTACGAACGTCCGCGCTACCAAGAGACCCAGTACTTC
>TRBV7-8|13|.|.|TRBJ1-1
CASSSGGNTEAFF
TGTGCCAGCAGCTCCGGGGGGAACACTGAAGCTTTCTTT
>TRBV11-2|12|.|few|TRBJ1-6
CASSTIPSPLHF
TGTGCCAGCAGTACTATTCCTTCACCCCTCCACTTT
>TRBV19|16|TRBD2|few|TRBJ2-3
CASSMRVAGEADTQYF
TGTGCCAGTAGTATGAGGGTCGCGGGGGAGGCAGATACGCAGTATTTT
>TRBV4-2|15|.|.|TRBJ2-4
CASSPGRGARKSQYF
TGTGCCAGCAGCCCTGGTCGGGGGGCGCGAAAGAGTCAGTACTTC
>TRBV5-1|16|TRBD1|.|TRBJ2-4
CASSLDGTGIKNIQYF
TGCGCCAGCAGCTTGGACGGGACAGGGATAAAAAACATTCAGTACTTC
>TRBV10-1|13|TRBD1|.|TRBJ1-2
CASSESTGGGYTF
TGCGCCAGCAGTGAGTCGACAGGGGGTGGCTACACCTTC
>TRBV19|17|.|.|TRBJ1-2
CASSKSPVGGANYGYTF
TGTGCCAGTAGTAAGTCCCCTGTGGGGGGGGCTAACTATGGCTACACCTTC
>TRBV12-2|16|.|.|TRBJ1-2
CASRLEAGLQSRGYTF
TGTGCAAGTCGCTTAGAAGCAGGGCTACAGTCGCGTGGCTACACCTTC
>TRBV6-5|14|.|.|TRBJ1-4
CASSYSQGNEKLFF
TGTGCCAGCAGTTACAGCCAGGGTAATGAAAAACTGTTTTTT
>TRBV19|15|TRBD2|.|TRBJ2-7
CASSLRGGNSYEQYF
TGTGCCAGTAGTCTGCGGGGGGGCAACTCCTACGAGCAGTACTTC
>TRBV27|16|TRBD1|.|TRBJ1-5
CASSPRKQGALQPQHF
TGTGCCAGCAGCCCGAGGAAACAGGGGGCTTTGCAGCCCCAGCATTTT